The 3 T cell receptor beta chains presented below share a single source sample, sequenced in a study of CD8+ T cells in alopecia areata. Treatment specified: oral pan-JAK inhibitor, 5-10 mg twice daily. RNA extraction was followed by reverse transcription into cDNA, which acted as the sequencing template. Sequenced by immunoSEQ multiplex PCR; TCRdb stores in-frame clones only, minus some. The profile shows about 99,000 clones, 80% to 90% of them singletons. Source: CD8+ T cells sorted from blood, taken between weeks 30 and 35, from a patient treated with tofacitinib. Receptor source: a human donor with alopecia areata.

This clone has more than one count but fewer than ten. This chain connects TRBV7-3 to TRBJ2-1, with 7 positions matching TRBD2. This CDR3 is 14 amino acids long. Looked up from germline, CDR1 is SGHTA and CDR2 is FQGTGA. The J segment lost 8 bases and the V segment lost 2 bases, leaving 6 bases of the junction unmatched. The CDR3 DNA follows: TGTGCCAGCAGCTTAGCGGGAGCGGGCGATGAGCAGTTCTTC. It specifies CASSLAGAGDEQFF.

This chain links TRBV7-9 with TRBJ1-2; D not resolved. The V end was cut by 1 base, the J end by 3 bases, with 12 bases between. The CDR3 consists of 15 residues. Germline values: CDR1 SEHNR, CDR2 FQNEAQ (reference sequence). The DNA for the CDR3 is TGTGCCAGCAGCTTAGGTGAGAACGGCTACTATGGCTACACCTTC. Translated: CASSLGENGYYGYTF.

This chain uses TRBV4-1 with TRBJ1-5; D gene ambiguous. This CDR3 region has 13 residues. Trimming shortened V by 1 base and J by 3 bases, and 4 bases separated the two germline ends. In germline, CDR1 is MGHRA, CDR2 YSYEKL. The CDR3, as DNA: TGCGCCAGCAGCCAAGGGGACAATCAGCCCCAGCATTTT. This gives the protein CASSQGDNQPQHF.